One sample yielded the 28 T cell receptor beta chains listed below, sequenced in a study of vaccination effects on CD4 cells after COVID-19. Some clones are missing from TCRdb's copy, which holds only in-frame ones; the method was immunoSEQ multiplex PCR. The profile shows 50,000 to 65,000 clones, roughly 76% of them singletons. No antigen has been identified for these receptors. Pools of viral peptides were used by the ViraFEST assay to expand antigen-specific CD4+ T cells ahead of sequencing. When around 10 days of culture had elapsed, CD4+ T cells were isolated. The material was CD4+ T cells from PBMCs cultured with HCoV-229E spike peptides, obtained before COVID-19 vaccination. The receptors shown here come from a human donor who received a COVID-19 vaccine.

This clone occurred once. This chain uses TRBV5-1 with TRBJ1-1, with TRBD1 matching over 11 bases. Per germline, CDR1 SGHRS and CDR2 YFSETQ. The CDR3 has 14 residues. V gave up 4 bases and J gave up 11 bases; unmatched junction bases: 10. As DNA, the CDR3 is TGCGCCAGCAGCAAAATTCCGGGACAGGGGGACGCTTTCTTT. This encodes CASSKIPGQGDAFF.

V is TRBV24-1 and J is TRBJ2-5, with 7 nucleotides matching TRBD1. Germline V lookup: CDR1 KGHDR, CDR2 SFDVKD. There are 15 residues in the CDR3. J gave up 4 bases and V 5 bases, and 9 bases lay outside the gene matches. The CDR3 DNA reads TGTGCCACCAGTGCCCCCGGCAGGGGGTCAGAGACCCAGTACTTC. Translation gives CATSAPGRGSETQYF.

The chain links TRBV4-1 to TRBJ2-3; TRBD2 matches 8 bases. With V trimmed by 6 bases and J by 2 bases, 22 bases remained unmatched. This CDR3 spans 20 amino acids. The germline V gene has CDR1 MGHRA and CDR2 YSYEKL. DNA of the CDR3: TGCGCCAGCAGACATTCCCCAAGACGGGGGGGCCCACCCCACACAGATACGCAGTATTTT. This codes for CASRHSPRRGGPPHTDTQYF.

The CDR3: CASSPMAPQYF. CDR3 in DNA: TGTGCCAGCAGCCCTATGGCCCCGCAGTATTTT. The gene calls are TRBV2 and TRBJ2-3; D is ambiguous. Germline V lookup: CDR1 SNHLY, CDR2 FYNNEI. The CDR3 is 11 amino acids. Trimming stripped 6 bases from V and 10 bases from J, with 11 bases between.

The chain uses TRBV19 and TRBJ1-1, with a possible D match to TRBD1 (6 bases). V lost 8 bases and J lost 1, with 17 bases in between. This CDR3 is 15 amino acids long. Germline CDR1 reads LNHDA; CDR2 reads SQIVND (reference sequence). The CDR3, as DNA: TGTGCCAGTTCTAACAGGGCTCGAACGAACACTGAAGCTTTCTTT. Translation gives CASSNRARTNTEAFF.

There are a few counts of this clone. V usage is TRBV5-8 and J usage is TRBJ2-1; D is ambiguous. The germline V and J ends were trimmed by 0 bases and 8 bases, with 9 bases remaining between them. The CDR3 sequence is 13 residues long. The germline V gene has CDR1 SGHTS and CDR2 YDEGEE. Written as DNA, the CDR3 is TGTGCCAGCAGCTTGGGCCCGGCGGATGAGCAGTTCTTC. As protein: CASSLGPADEQFF.

The chain has TRBV28 and TRBJ2-7, with TRBD1 matching over 10 bases. The CDR3 covers 16 residues. Germline CDR1 MDHEN, CDR2 SYDVKM. V was clipped by 3 bases and J by 2 bases; unmatched bases: 7. This chain's CDR3 is CASSFGLGQGPYEQYV. CDR3 nucleotide sequence: TGTGCCAGCAGTTTCGGACTGGGACAGGGGCCCTACGAGCAGTACGTC.

The genes are TRBV10-3 and TRBJ2-2; TRBD1 agrees at 9 bases. Germline V gene sequence: CDR1 ENHRY, CDR2 SYGVKD. This CDR3 has 14 amino acids. J was trimmed by 5 bases and V by 6 bases; bases with no gene match: 4. The CDR3 loop reads CAIRLQGATGELFF. The DNA of the CDR3 is TGTGCCATCAGGCTACAGGGGGCGACCGGGGAGCTGTTTTTT.

The gene calls are TRBV4-2 and TRBJ2-5; 11 positions match TRBD2. V gave up 1 base and J gave up 7 bases; unmatched junction bases: 8. The CDR3 consists of 16 residues. Per the germline V gene, CDR1 is LGHNA and CDR2 is YNFKEQ. The DNA of the CDR3 is TGTGCCAGCAGCCAAGCTAGCGGGGGGCCTGGAGGGACCCAGTACTTC. This sequence encodes CASSQASGGPGGTQYF.

CDR3 DNA sequence: TGTGCCAGTAGTATCCTCTCGAGGTATGGCTACACCTTC. Its protein product is CASSILSRYGYTF. This chain connects TRBV19 to TRBJ1-2; D remains ambiguous. Germline V gene lookup returns CDR1 LNHDA and CDR2 SQIVND (reference sequence). CDR3 length: 13 residues. Between the trimmed V and J ends, which lost 3 bases and 5 bases, there was a span of 10 bases.

The chain couples TRBV3-1 (or the pseudogene TRBV3-2) to TRBJ1-3; D gene ambiguous. V shed 4 bases and J shed 1 base, with 5 bases lying between them. The CDR3 spans 13 residues. The V gene's germline CDR1 is LGHDT and CDR2 YNNKEL (reference sequence). The CDR3 bases are TGTGCCAGCAGCCGAGGGTCTGGAAACACCATATATTTT. Its translation: CASSRGSGNTIYF.

The chain carries TRBV13 and TRBJ1-1; D is ambiguous. The germline V gene has CDR1 PRHDT and CDR2 FYEKMQ (reference sequence). The CDR3 runs 13 residues. V was trimmed by 5 bases and J by 6 bases, leaving 13 bases between them. CDR3 in amino acids: CASSRVEIPEAFF. The DNA for the CDR3 is TGTGCCAGCAGCCGCGTTGAGATCCCTGAAGCTTTCTTT.

J is TRBJ2-1 and V is TRBV10-1, with 9 positions matching TRBD2. CDR1 is WNHNN and CDR2 is SYGVQD in the germline V gene (reference sequence). The CDR3 consists of 19 residues. With 4 bases clipped from V and 0 bases from J, the junction kept 13 bases outside the gene matches. The CDR3, as DNA: TGCGCCAGCAGTGTAAAGCGGGGGGTCCGCTTCAACTCCTACAATGAGCAGTTCTTC. Translated: CASSVKRGVRFNSYNEQFF.

This sequence joins TRBV28 and TRBJ2-6; D is undetermined. There are 16 residues in the CDR3. In germline, CDR1 is MDHEN, CDR2 SYDVKM. V gave up 6 bases and J gave up 4 bases, with 16 bases separating them. In DNA form, the CDR3 reads TGTGCCAGCAGCCCGCTCCGGGCTACGGGGGCCAACGTCCTGACTTTC. This encodes CASSPLRATGANVLTF. The full variable domain, completed using reference TRBV28 and TRBJ2-6, is DVKVTQSSRYLVKRTGEKVFLECVQDMDHENMFWYRQDPGLGLRLIYFSYDVKMKEKGDIPEGYSVSREKKERFSLILESASTNQTSMYLCASSPLRATGANVLTFGAGSRLTVL.

This rearrangement joins TRBV28 to TRBJ2-2; D is possibly TRBD1 (5 bases). The germline CDR1 and CDR2 sequences are MDHEN and SYDVKM. This CDR3 region has 13 residues. V shed 6 bases and J shed 5 bases, with 10 bases lying between them. This chain's CDR3 is CASRQASTGELFF. The CDR3 nucleotides are TGTGCCAGCAGACAGGCGTCAACCGGGGAGCTGTTTTTT. The full variable domain, with the rest looked up from reference TRBV28 and TRBJ2-2, is DVKVTQSSRYLVKRTGEKVFLECVQDMDHENMFWYRQDPGLGLRLIYFSYDVKMKEKGDIPEGYSVSREKKERFSLILESASTNQTSMYLCASRQASTGELFFGEGSRLTVL.

This chain connects TRBV19 to TRBJ1-5, with 11 nucleotides matching TRBD1. The CDR3 extends over 14 amino acids. Per germline, CDR1 LNHDA and CDR2 SQIVND (reference sequence). V was pared by 5 bases and J by 7 bases, with 4 bases of the junction left unmatched. CDR3 sequence (DNA): TGTGCCAGTAGTCTGGGGACAGGGGGGCAGCCCCAGCATTTT. Translated, it gives CASSLGTGGQPQHF. The entire variable domain, with the rest obtained from reference TRBV19 and TRBJ1-5, is as follows: DGGITQSPKYLFRKEGQNVTLSCEQNLNHDAMYWYRQDPGQGLRLIYYSQIVNDFQKGDIAEGYSVSREKKESFPLTVTSAQKNPTAFYLCASSLGTGGQPQHFGDGTRLSIL.

V and J are TRBV5-1 and TRBJ1-2; D ambiguous. Trimming pared 0 bases from V and 6 bases from J, leaving 12 bases between. The germline CDR1 and CDR2 sequences are SGHRS and YFSETQ. The CDR3 consists of 14 residues. The CDR3 region is CASSLDSLHNGYTF. The CDR3 nucleotides read TGCGCCAGCAGCTTGGACAGTCTGCATAATGGCTACACCTTC.

The gene calls are TRBV5-1 and TRBJ2-5; tentatively, D is TRBD1 or TRBD2 (5 bases each). Trimming shortened V by 0 bases and J by 5 bases, and 14 bases separated the two germline ends. There are 15 residues in the CDR3. Germline V gene data show CDR1 as SGHRS and CDR2 as YFSETQ. The CDR3 DNA follows: TGCGCCAGCAGCTTGGGAGGAAGGGGAGAGGAGACCCAGTACTTC. Amino acids: CASSLGGRGEETQYF.

The chain links TRBV5-1 to TRBJ2-5; 10 bases agree with TRBD2. CDR3 length: 16 amino acids. The V gene's germline CDR1 is SGHRS and CDR2 YFSETQ. Trimming removed 1 base from V and 5 bases from J; junction bases left unmatched: 8. The CDR3 nucleotides read TGCGCCAGCAGCTTGCTAGCGGGGGAGGGTAGGGAGACCCAGTACTTC. Translated, it gives CASSLLAGEGRETQYF.

This chain joins TRBV15 and TRBJ2-5; TRBD1 agrees at 8 bases. The CDR3 extends over 15 amino acids. Germline V CDR1 and CDR2: LNHNV, YYDKDF (reference sequence). V lost 2 bases, J lost 5 bases, and 7 bases stayed unmatched. The CDR3 region is CATSRPRTGRETQYF. CDR3 DNA sequence: TGTGCCACCAGCAGACCTCGGACAGGGCGGGAGACCCAGTACTTC. The full variable domain, in which reference TRBV15 and TRBJ2-5 provide the parts outside the CDR3, is DAMVIQNPRYQVTQFGKPVTLSCSQTLNHNVMYWYQQKSSQAPKLLFHYYDKDFNNEADTPDNFQSRRPNTSFCFLDIRSPGLGDTAMYLCATSRPRTGRETQYFGPGTRLLVL.

V usage is TRBV23-1 and J usage is TRBJ1-1; maybe TRBD1 (5 bases). TRBV23-1 falls under the ORF class, with uncertain function. The CDR3 runs 16 residues. V gave up 10 bases and J gave up 3 bases, with 24 bases separating them. For the CDR3, the DNA is TGCGCCACCGTCCGGGGAAGGGTAGGGGTGCACACTGAAGCTTTCTTT. Amino acids: CATVRGRVGVHTEAFF.

The chain recombines TRBV27 with TRBJ1-2; D is possibly TRBD1 (5 bases). The CDR3 is 12 residues long. The V end lost 8 bases, the J end lost 4 bases, and 11 bases lay between the germline ends. The germline V gene has CDR1 MNHEY and CDR2 SMNVEV (reference sequence). The CDR3 loop reads CASGDPPYGYTF. As DNA, the CDR3 is TGTGCCAGCGGGGACCCACCCTATGGCTACACCTTC.

The chain combines TRBV5-1 with TRBJ2-5; 8 nucleotides match TRBD2. CDR1 is SGHRS and CDR2 is YFSETQ in the germline V gene. The CDR3 contains 15 residues. V lost 3 bases to trimming and J lost 4 bases; unmatched junction nucleotides: 8. CDR3 region: CASSSPGTRGETQYF. Here the CDR3 DNA reads TGCGCCAGCAGCTCCCCCGGGACTAGGGGAGAGACCCAGTACTTC.

This clone was seen more than once but under ten times. V and J are TRBV30 and TRBJ2-2; D not resolved. Germline CDR1 and CDR2: GTSNPN and SVGIG (reference sequence). The CDR3 has 15 residues. Trimming took 2 bases from V and 0 from J, leaving 10 bases between them. CDR3 sequence reads: CAWSILGANTGELFF. The CDR3 region has the DNA TGTGCCTGGAGTATCCTGGGTGCGAACACCGGGGAGCTGTTTTTT. Variable domain in full (rest from reference TRBV30 and TRBJ2-2): SQTIHQWPATLVQPVGSPLSLECTVEGTSNPNLYWYRQAAGRGLQLLFYSVGIGQISSEVPQNLSASRPQDRQFILSSKKLLLSDSGFYLCAWSILGANTGELFFGEGSRLTVL.

The chain employs TRBV30 and TRBJ1-2; tentatively, D is TRBD1 (5 bases). Germline V lookup: CDR1 GTSNPN, CDR2 SVGIG (reference sequence). The length of the CDR3 is 13 residues. V was trimmed by 2 bases and J by 5 bases, leaving 12 bases between them. CDR3 region: CAWSPPPGYGYTF. The CDR3 DNA sequence: TGTGCCTGGAGTCCCCCGCCAGGGTATGGCTACACCTTC.

The chain uses TRBV7-8 and TRBJ1-2, with unresolved D. With 5 bases removed from V and 5 bases from J, the gap between germline ends came to 18 bases. The CDR3 has 15 amino acids. Germline values: CDR1 SGHVS, CDR2 FQNEAQ. In nucleotides, the CDR3 is TGTGCCAGCAGCGCAGAGAGGTCCCAGGTTTATGGCTACACCTTC. Protein product: CASSAERSQVYGYTF.

CDR3 DNA: TGTGCCATCCAGGCGGGGGGATACAATGAGCAGTTCTTC. It yields the protein CAIQAGGYNEQFF. The chain recombines TRBV10-3 with TRBJ2-1; TRBD2 aligns across 8 bases. Germline V gene sequence: CDR1 ENHRY, CDR2 SYGVKD. J was trimmed by 4 bases and V by 8 bases; bases with no gene match: 4. The CDR3 spans 13 residues.

The gene calls are TRBV10-1 and TRBJ2-1; no clear D gene. Germline CDR1 and CDR2: WNHNN and SYGVQD (reference sequence). V was pared by 6 bases and J by 2 bases, with 8 bases between. The CDR3 has 13 residues. The CDR3 nucleotides are TGCGCCAGCAGCCTCTTCCCCTACAATGAGCAGTTCTTC. This sequence encodes CASSLFPYNEQFF.